Listed here are 11 T cell receptor beta chains from one sample, sequenced in a study of T cells in Graves' hyperthyroidism and ophthalmopathy. Regions amplified from RNA transcripts were the TCR beta CDR3 regions. During a first-round RT-PCR of the TCR CDR3, the HTBI primer set was used. TCRdb reprocessed the multiplex PCR reads via MiXCR and lists one record per CDR3 protein. The sample shows over 450,000 distinct CDR3 sequences, roughly an eighth of them seen only once. The sequenced sample was blood. The receptors originated from a woman between 18 and 29 years old with Graves' hyperthyroidism.

This clonotype was seen ten or more times. The chain joins TRBV18 to TRBJ1-6; TRBD1 matches at 8 bases. The V segment lost 5 bases and the J segment 6 bases; nucleotides outside the gene matches: 12. Germline lookup yields CDR1 KGHSH and CDR2 LQKENI. CDR3 length: 17 amino acids. The CDR3 here is CASSYSSQGQGNSPLHF. CDR3 coding DNA: TGTGCCAGCTCATACTCAAGTCAAGGACAGGGTAATTCACCCCTCCACTTT.

This clonotype was seen ten or more times. The rearrangement uses TRBV9 and TRBJ2-7; weak D call: TRBD2 (6 bases). The CDR3 extends over 17 amino acids. Looked up from germline, CDR1 is SGDLS and CDR2 is YYNGEE. Trimming left V 4 bases short and J 4 bases short, with 24 bases between. CDR3 coding DNA: TGTGCCAGCAGCCCCGGGGGATTCGAGGGAGCGCAGTACGAGCAGTACTTC. Its protein is CASSPGGFEGAQYEQYF.

This clonotype was recorded at least ten times. The V call is TRBV20-1, the J call TRBJ2-3; maybe TRBD2 (6 bases). The length of the CDR3 is 14 residues. The V end lost 6 bases, the J end lost 1 base, and 14 bases lay between the germline ends. Germline V gives CDR1 DFQATT, CDR2 SNEGSKA (reference sequence). DNA for the CDR3: TGCAGTGCCGGAGGGAAGGAGGGCACAGATACGCAGTATTTT. Amino acids: CSAGGKEGTDTQYF.

At least ten counts were recorded for this clonotype. The chain joins TRBV12-3 or TRBV12-4 to TRBJ1-4; D remains unclear. This CDR3 comprises 14 residues. V lost 3 bases and J 3 bases, leaving 8 bases between the germline ends. In DNA, the CDR3 is TGTGCCAGCAGTTTGTCGGAGGCTAATGAAAAACTGTTTTTT. Its protein is CASSLSEANEKLFF.

This clonotype was observed at least ten times. The rearrangement links TRBV25-1 to TRBJ2-1; TRBD2 matches at 9 bases. Germline CDR1 MGHDK, CDR2 SYGVNS. J lost 7 bases, V lost 5 bases, and 9 bases had no gene match. The CDR3 contains 15 residues. In nucleotides, the CDR3 is TGTGCCAGCAGTCCCCGGTACCTAGCGGGAAATGAGCAGTTCTTC. Encoded protein: CASSPRYLAGNEQFF.

This clonotype was recorded many times. V is TRBV5-1 and J is TRBJ1-1; the D gene is possibly TRBD1 (5 bases). The CDR3 is 15 residues long. V was trimmed by 5 bases and J by 6 bases, leaving 20 bases between them. Germline V gene sequence: CDR1 SGHRS, CDR2 YFSETQ. Written as DNA, the CDR3 is TGCGCCAGCAGGTCCCAGGGAGAGAGTAATGCTGAAGCTTTCTTT. Residues: CASRSQGESNAEAFF.

CDR3 region: CASSVEGGAPGNTIYF. The DNA of the CDR3 is TGTGCCAGCAGCGTAGAGGGGGGGGCACCTGGAAACACCATATATTTT. This chain uses TRBV9 with TRBJ1-3, with D possibly being TRBD1 (6 bases). CDR3 length: 16 amino acids. V was clipped by 0 bases and J by 2 bases, with 12 bases between them. The germline gives CDR1 SGDLS, CDR2 YYNGEE. Full variable domain (remainder filled in from reference TRBV9 and TRBJ1-3): DSGVTQTPKHLITATGQRVTLRCSPRSGDLSVYWYQQSLDQGLQFLIQYYNGEERAKGNILERFSAQQFPDLHSELNLSSLELGDSALYFCASSVEGGAPGNTIYFGEGSWLTVV.

The chain employs TRBV28 and TRBJ2-4; 8 bases agree with TRBD2. This CDR3 is 16 amino acids long. The V gene's germline CDR1 is MDHEN and CDR2 SYDVKM. The V segment lost 6 bases and the J segment 5 bases; nucleotides outside the gene matches: 12. The CDR3 DNA follows: TGTGCCAGCAGCTACCCAGCGGGGCGGGAGGAAAACATTCAGTACTTC. It encodes CASSYPAGREENIQYF.

In its sample, this clonotype was seen many times. Its ends do not fully match the called genes, so a read error is possible. The chain couples TRBV12-3 or TRBV12-4 to TRBJ2-3; 10 nucleotides line up with TRBD2. The CDR3 totals 15 residues. CDR3 in amino acids: CASSLAGESTDTQYF. CDR3 DNA: TGTGCCAGCAGTCTAGCGGGAGAAAGCACAGATACGCAGTATTTT.

The chain links TRBV12-3 or TRBV12-4 to TRBJ2-1, with a possible D match to TRBD2 (6 bases). The V end lost 5 bases, the J end lost 9 bases, and 11 bases lay between the germline ends. CDR3 length: 12 amino acids. The CDR3 spells CASSHPSAEQFF. CDR3 in DNA: TGTGCCAGCAGTCACCCTAGCGCTGAGCAGTTCTTC.

The table lists this clonotype with many counts. The V call is TRBV29-1, the J call TRBJ1-5, with D unclear. The CDR3 totals 13 residues. Germline V gene sequence: CDR1 SQVTM, CDR2 ANQGSEA. Trimming removed 7 bases at V and 5 bases at J, with 15 bases between. CDR3 loop: CSAQDRGDQPQHF. The CDR3 bases are TGCAGCGCCCAAGACCGGGGTGATCAGCCCCAGCATTTT.